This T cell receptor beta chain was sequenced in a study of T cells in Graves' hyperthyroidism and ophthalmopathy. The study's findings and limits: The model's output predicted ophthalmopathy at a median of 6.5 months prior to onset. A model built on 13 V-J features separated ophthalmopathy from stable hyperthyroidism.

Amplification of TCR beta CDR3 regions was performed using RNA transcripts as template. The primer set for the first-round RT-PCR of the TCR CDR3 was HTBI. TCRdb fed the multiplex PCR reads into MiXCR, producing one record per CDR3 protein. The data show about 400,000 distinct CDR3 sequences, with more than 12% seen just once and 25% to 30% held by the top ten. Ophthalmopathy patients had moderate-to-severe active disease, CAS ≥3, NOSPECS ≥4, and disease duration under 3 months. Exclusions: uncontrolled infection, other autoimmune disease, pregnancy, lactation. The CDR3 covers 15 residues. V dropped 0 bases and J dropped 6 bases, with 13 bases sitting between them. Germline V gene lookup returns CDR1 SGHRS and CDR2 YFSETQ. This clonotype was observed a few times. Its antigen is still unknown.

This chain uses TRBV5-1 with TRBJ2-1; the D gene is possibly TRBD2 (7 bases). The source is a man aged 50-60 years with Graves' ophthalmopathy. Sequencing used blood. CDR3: CASSLGGGRGNEQFF. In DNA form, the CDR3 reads TGCGCCAGCAGCTTGGGGGGGGGGCGCGGCAATGAGCAGTTCTTC.